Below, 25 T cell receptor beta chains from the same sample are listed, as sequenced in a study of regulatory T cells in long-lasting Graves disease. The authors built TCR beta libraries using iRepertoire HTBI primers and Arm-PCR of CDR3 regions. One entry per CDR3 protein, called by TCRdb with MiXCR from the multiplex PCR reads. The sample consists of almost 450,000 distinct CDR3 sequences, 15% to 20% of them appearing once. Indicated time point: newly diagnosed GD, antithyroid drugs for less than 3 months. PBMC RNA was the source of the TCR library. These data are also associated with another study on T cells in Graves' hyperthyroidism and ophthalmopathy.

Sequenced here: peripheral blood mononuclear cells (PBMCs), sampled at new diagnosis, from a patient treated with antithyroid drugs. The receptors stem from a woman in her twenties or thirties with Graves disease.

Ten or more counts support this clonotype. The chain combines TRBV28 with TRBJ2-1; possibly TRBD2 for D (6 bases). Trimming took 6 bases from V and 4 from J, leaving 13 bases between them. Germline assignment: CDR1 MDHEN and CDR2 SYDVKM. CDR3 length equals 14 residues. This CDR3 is CASSPGSGYNEQFF. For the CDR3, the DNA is TGTGCCAGCAGCCCTGGTAGCGGATACAATGAGCAGTTCTTC.

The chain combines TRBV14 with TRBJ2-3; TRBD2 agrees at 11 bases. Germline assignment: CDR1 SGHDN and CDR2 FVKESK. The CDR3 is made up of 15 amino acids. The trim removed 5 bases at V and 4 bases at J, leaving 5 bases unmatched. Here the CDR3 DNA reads TGTGCCAGCAGCTTCACTAGCGGGAGTTCAGATACGCAGTATTTT. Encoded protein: CASSFTSGSSDTQYF.

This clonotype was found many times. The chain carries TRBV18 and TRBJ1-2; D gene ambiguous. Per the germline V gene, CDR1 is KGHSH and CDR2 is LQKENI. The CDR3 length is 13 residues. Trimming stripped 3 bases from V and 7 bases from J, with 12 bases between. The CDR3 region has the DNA TGTGCCAGCTCACCGGGCTCTTCGGGTGGCTACACCTTC. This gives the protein CASSPGSSGGYTF.

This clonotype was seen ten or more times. CDR3: CASSLPVWNEQFF. As DNA, the CDR3 is TGTGCCAGCAGCTTACCGGTTTGGAATGAGCAGTTCTTC. V is TRBV7-9 and J is TRBJ2-1; D gene uncertain. Trimming removed 2 bases at V and 7 bases at J, with 9 bases between. The CDR3 consists of 13 residues. Germline V gives CDR1 SEHNR, CDR2 FQNEAQ (reference sequence).

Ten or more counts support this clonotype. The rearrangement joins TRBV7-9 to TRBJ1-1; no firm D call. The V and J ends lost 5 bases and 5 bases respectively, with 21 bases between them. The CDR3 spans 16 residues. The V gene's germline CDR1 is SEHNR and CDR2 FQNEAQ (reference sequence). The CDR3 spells CASSPSGKGGNTEAFF. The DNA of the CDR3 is TGTGCCAGCAGCCCAAGTGGGAAAGGCGGAAATACTGAAGCTTTCTTT.

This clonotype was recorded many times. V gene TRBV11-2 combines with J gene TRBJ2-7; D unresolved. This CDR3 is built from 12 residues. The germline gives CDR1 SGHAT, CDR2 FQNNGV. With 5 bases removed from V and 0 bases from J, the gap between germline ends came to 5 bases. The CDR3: CASSLSSYEQYF. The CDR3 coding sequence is TGTGCCAGCAGCCTTAGCTCCTACGAGCAGTACTTC.

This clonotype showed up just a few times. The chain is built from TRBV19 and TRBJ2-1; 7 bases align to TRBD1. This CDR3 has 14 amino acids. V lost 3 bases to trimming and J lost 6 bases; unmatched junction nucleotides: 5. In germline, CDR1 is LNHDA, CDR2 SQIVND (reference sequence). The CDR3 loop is CASSIKAGGNEQFF. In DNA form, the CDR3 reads TGTGCCAGTAGTATTAAGGCAGGGGGCAATGAGCAGTTCTTC.

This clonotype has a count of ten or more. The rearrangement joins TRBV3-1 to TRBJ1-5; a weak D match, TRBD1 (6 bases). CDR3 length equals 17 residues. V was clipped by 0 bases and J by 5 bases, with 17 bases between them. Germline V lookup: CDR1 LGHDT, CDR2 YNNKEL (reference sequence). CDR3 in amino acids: CASSQEQGPWEDQPQHF. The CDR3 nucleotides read TGTGCCAGCAGCCAAGAACAGGGCCCCTGGGAAGATCAGCCCCAGCATTTT.

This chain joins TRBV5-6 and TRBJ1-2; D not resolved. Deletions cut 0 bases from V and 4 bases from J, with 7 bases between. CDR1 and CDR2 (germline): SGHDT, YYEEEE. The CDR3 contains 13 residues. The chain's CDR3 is CASSLGQIYGYTF. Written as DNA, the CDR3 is TGTGCCAGCAGCTTGGGTCAGATCTATGGCTACACCTTC. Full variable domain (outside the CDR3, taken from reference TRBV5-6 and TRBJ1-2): DAGVTQSPTHLIKTRGQQVTLRCSPKSGHDTVSWYQQALGQGPQFIFQYYEEEERQRGNFPDRFSGHQFPNYSSELNVNALLLGDSALYLCASSLGQIYGYTFGSGTRLTVV.

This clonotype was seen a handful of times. This CDR3 reads CSVAERDTIYF. CDR3 in DNA: TGCAGCGTTGCTGAGCGGGACACCATATATTTT. The chain links TRBV29-1 to TRBJ1-3; D remains unclear. Trimming removed 4 bases from V and 8 bases from J, with 9 bases in between. Germline loops: CDR1 SQVTM, CDR2 ANQGSEA. This CDR3 is built from 11 residues.

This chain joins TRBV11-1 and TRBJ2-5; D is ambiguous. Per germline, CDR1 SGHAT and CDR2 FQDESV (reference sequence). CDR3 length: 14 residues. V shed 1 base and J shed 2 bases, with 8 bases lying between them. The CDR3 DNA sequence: TGTGCCAGCAGCTTAGGGATACTTCAAGAGACCCAGTACTTC. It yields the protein CASSLGILQETQYF. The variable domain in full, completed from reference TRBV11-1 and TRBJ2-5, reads EAEVAQSPRYKITEKSQAVAFWCDPISGHATLYWYRQILGQGPELLVQFQDESVVDDSQLPKDRFSAERLKGVDSTLKIQPAELGDSAMYLCASSLGILQETQYFGPGTRLLVL.

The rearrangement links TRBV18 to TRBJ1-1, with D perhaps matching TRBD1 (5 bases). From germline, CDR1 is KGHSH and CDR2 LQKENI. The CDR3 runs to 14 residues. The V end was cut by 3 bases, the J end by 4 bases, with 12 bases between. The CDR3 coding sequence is TGTGCCAGCTCACCCGATCAGGGTTTCACTGAAGCTTTCTTT. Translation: CASSPDQGFTEAFF.

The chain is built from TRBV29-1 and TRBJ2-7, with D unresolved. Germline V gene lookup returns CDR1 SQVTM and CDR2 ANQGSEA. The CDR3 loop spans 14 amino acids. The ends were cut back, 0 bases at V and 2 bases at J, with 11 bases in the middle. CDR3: CSVEETEFAYEQYF. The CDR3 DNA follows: TGCAGCGTTGAAGAGACGGAGTTTGCCTACGAGCAGTACTTC.

The CDR3 sequence: CASSARTSGSFGRDNEQFF. CDR3 DNA sequence: TGTGCCAGCAGTGCGAGGACTAGCGGGAGTTTTGGTAGGGACAATGAGCAGTTCTTC. The rearrangement links TRBV6-1 to TRBJ2-1; TRBD2 aligns across 13 bases. The trim removed 4 bases at V and 5 bases at J, leaving 14 bases unmatched. The germline gives CDR1 MNHNS, CDR2 SASEGT. The CDR3 length is 19 residues.

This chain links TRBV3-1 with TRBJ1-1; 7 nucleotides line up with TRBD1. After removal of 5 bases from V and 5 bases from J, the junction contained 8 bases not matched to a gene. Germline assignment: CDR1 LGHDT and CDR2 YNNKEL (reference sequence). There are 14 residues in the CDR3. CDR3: CASSEQGRVTEAFF. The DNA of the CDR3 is TGTGCCAGCAGCGAACAGGGGCGGGTTACTGAAGCTTTCTTT. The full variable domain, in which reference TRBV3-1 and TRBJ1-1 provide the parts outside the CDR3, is DTAVSQTPKYLVTQMGNDKSIKCEQNLGHDTMYWYKQDSKKFLKIMFSYNNKELIINETVPNRFSPKSPDKAHLNLHINSLELGDSAVYFCASSEQGRVTEAFFGQGTRLTVV.

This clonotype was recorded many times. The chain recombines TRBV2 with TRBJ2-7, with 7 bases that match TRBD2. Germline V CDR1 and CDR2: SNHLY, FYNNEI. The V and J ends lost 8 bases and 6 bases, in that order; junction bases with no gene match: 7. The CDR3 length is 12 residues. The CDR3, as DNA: TGTGCCAGCCCGCTGGCTAGCGGCGAGCAGTACTTC. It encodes CASPLASGEQYF.

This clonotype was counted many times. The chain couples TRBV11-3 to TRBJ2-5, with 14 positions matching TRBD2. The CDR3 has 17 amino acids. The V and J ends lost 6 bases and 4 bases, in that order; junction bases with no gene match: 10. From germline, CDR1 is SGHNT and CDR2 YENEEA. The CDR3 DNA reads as TGTGCCAGCAGACCGGGACTAGCGGGAGAGGAGGGAGAGACCCAGTACTTC. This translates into CASRPGLAGEEGETQYF.

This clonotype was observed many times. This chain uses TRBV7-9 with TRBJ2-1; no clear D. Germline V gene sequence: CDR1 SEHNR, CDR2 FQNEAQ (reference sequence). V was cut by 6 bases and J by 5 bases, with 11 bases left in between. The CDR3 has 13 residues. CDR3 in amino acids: CASSVGTNNEQFF. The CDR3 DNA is TGTGCCAGCAGTGTAGGCACCAACAATGAGCAGTTCTTC.

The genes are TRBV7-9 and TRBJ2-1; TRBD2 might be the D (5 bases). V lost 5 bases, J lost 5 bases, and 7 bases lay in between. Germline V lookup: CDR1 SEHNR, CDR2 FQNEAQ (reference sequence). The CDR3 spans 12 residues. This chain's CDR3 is CASSNGNNEQFF. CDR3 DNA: TGTGCCAGCAGCAACGGGAACAATGAGCAGTTCTTC.

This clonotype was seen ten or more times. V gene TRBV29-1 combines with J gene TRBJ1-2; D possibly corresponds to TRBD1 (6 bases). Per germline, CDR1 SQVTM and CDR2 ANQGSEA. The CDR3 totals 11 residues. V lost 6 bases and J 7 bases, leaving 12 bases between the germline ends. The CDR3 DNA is TGCAGCGTGGATCAGGGGTCTGGCTACACCTTC. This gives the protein CSVDQGSGYTF.

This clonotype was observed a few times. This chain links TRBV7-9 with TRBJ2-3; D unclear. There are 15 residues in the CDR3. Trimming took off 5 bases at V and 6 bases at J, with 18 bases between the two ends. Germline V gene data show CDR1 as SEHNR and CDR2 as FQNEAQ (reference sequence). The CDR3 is CASSSRSWSEDTQYF. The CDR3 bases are TGTGCCAGCAGCAGCAGATCGTGGTCCGAGGATACGCAGTATTTT.

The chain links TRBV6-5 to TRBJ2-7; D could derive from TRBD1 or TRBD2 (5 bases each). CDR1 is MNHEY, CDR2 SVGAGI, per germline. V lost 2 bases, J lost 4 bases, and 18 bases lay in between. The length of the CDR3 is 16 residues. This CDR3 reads CASSYNSGTGIYEQYF. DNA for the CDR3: TGTGCCAGCAGTTACAACTCCGGGACGGGTATATACGAGCAGTACTTC.

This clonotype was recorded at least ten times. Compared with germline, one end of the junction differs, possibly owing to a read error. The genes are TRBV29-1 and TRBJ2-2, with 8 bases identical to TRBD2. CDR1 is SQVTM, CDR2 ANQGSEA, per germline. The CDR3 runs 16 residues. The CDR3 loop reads CSVSGGISGNPGELFF. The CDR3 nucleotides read TGCAGCGTCTCGGGTGGCATTAGCGGGAACCCCGGGGAGCTGTTTTTT.

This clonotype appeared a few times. Written as DNA, the CDR3 is TGTGCCAGCAGCTTTAGCCTCGATGAAGCTTTCTTT. It codes for CASSFSLDEAFF. The chain combines TRBV11-2 with TRBJ1-1; no reliable D call. V was clipped by 3 bases and J by 7 bases, with 9 bases between them. Germline V CDR1 and CDR2: SGHAT, FQNNGV. The length of the CDR3 is 12 residues.

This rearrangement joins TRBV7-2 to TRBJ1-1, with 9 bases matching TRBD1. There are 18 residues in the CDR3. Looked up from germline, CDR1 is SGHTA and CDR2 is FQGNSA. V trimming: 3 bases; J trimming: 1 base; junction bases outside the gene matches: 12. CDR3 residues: CASSLGQGHFVTNTEAFF. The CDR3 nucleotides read TGTGCCAGCAGCTTGGGACAGGGCCATTTCGTCACGAACACTGAAGCTTTCTTT.